Listed below are T cell receptor beta chains from one sample, sequenced in a study of human versus mouse CDR3 diversity and MHC coevolution. Assay: immunoSEQ multiplex PCR; the TCRdb copy retains only in-frame clones and omits some. The repertoire holds roughly 81,000 clones, with around 95% as singletons. The material sequenced was naive CD4+ T cells from blood. These receptors were taken from a person between 25 and 70 years old in good health. CDR3s include the opening cysteine and the closing phenylalanine or tryptophan. The D gene is left open where the match is weak. A clone size is listed for some rows: how often the clone was seen (once, few, many), or a class if it is expanded.

D	V	size	J	CDR3	DNA
TRBD2	TRBV19	-	TRBJ2-3	CASTPGLHTDTQYF	TGTGCCAGTACCCCGGGACTACACACAGATACGCAGTATTTT
-	TRBV4-3	-	TRBJ1-1	CASSQTGNTEAFF	TGCGCCAGCAGCCAGACAGGGAACACTGAAGCTTTCTTT
-	TRBV19	-	TRBJ1-5	CASNSGDTLRPQHF	TGTGCCAGTAACAGCGGGGACACCTTAAGGCCCCAGCATTTT
TRBD1	TRBV27	-	TRBJ1-4	CASSGDSFNEKLFF	TGTGCCAGCAGTGGGGACAGTTTTAATGAAAAACTGTTTTTT
TRBD1	TRBV18	-	TRBJ1-1	CASSPEGQGSGTEAFF	TGTGCCAGCTCACCAGAAGGACAGGGGAGCGGCACTGAAGCTTTCTTT
-	TRBV4-3	-	TRBJ1-2	CASSQRGRNYGYTF	TGCGCCAGCAGCCAGCGGGGCAGGAACTATGGCTACACCTTC
TRBD2	TRBV19	-	TRBJ2-3	CASSIPSGSTDTQYF	TGTGCCAGTAGTATCCCTAGCGGGAGCACAGATACGCAGTATTTT
TRBD1	TRBV7-3	-	TRBJ1-1	CASSPRQGVGNTEAFF	TGTGCCAGCAGCCCAAGACAGGGAGTGGGGAACACTGAAGCTTTCTTT
-	TRBV5-1	-	TRBJ2-1	CASSLSGGRSYNEQFF	TGCGCCAGCAGCTTATCTGGTGGGAGGTCCTACAATGAGCAGTTCTTC
-	TRBV7-2	-	TRBJ2-7	CASSLGVRVGFTYEQYF	TGTGCCAGCAGCTTAGGGGTCCGGGTTGGGTTCACCTACGAGCAGTACTTC
-	TRBV7-2	-	TRBJ1-4	CASSPGQQSGKLFF	TGTGCCAGCAGCCCGGGACAACAGTCAGGAAAACTGTTTTTT
TRBD2	TRBV9	-	TRBJ2-1	CASSGGKVAGENEQFF	TGTGCCAGCAGCGGTGGGAAGGTGGCGGGAGAGAATGAGCAGTTCTTC
-	TRBV7-9	-	TRBJ1-1	CASSSQGVTEAFF	TGTGCCAGCAGCTCACAGGGTGTCACTGAAGCTTTCTTT
TRBD1	TRBV19	once	TRBJ2-7	CASSIDGQGWWEQYF	TGTGCCAGCAGTATAGACGGACAGGGTTGGTGGGAGCAGTACTTC
-	TRBV4-3	-	TRBJ1-2	CASSQEGRGYGYTF	TGCGCCAGCAGCCAAGAGGGAAGGGGGTATGGCTACACCTTC
-	TRBV5-1	once	TRBJ1-2	CASSPETASYGYTF	TGCGCCAGCAGCCCCGAGACAGCCTCTTATGGCTACACCTTC
-	TRBV18	once	TRBJ2-7	CASSPPGREEQYF	TGTGCCAGCTCACCACCAGGCCGGGAAGAGCAGTACTTC
TRBD2	TRBV6-1	-	TRBJ2-7	CASTGLAVPYEQYF	TGTGCCAGCACAGGACTAGCGGTTCCCTACGAGCAGTACTTC
-	TRBV5-1	-	TRBJ1-1	CASSRAGQGTEAFF	TGCGCCAGCAGCCGGGCGGGGCAAGGCACTGAAGCTTTCTTT
TRBD1	TRBV18	-	TRBJ1-2	CASSPVVPGQVSRGRGYTF	TGTGCCAGCTCACCGGTTGTCCCGGGACAGGTTTCCCGAGGTCGTGGCTACACCTTC
-	TRBV7-2	once	TRBJ1-2	CASSPRGGSVYGYTF	TGTGCCAGCAGCCCCAGGGGAGGGTCGGTCTATGGCTACACCTTC
TRBD1	TRBV18	-	TRBJ2-5	CASSPRRQGDQETQYF	TGTGCCAGCTCACCAAGAAGACAGGGCGACCAAGAGACCCAGTACTTC
TRBD2	TRBV19	-	TRBJ2-3	CASRLAGGPAVTQYF	TGTGCCAGTCGGCTAGCGGGTGGCCCAGCCGTTACGCAGTATTTT
TRBD1	TRBV29-1	-	TRBJ2-5	CSVVWGQTQETQYF	TGCAGCGTTGTGTGGGGACAGACCCAAGAGACCCAGTACTTC
TRBD1	TRBV18	-	TRBJ2-3	CASTPVPGQITDTQYF	TGTGCCAGCACCCCGGTTCCGGGACAGATAACAGATACGCAGTATTTT
-	TRBV11-2	once	TRBJ2-7	CASSLEGAGGYEQYF	TGTGCCAGCAGCTTAGAGGGAGCAGGTGGCTACGAGCAGTACTTC
-	TRBV10-3	-	TRBJ1-1	CAISESRSGNTEAFF	TGTGCCATCAGTGAGTCGCGATCGGGGAATACTGAAGCTTTCTTT
TRBD2	TRBV27	-	TRBJ2-3	CASSFGLAGGRTDTQYF	TGTGCCAGCAGTTTCGGACTAGCGGGAGGGCGGACAGATACGCAGTATTTT
TRBD1	TRBV5-4	-	TRBJ1-5	CASSLPRGSQPQHF	TGTGCCAGCAGCTTGCCCAGGGGGAGCCAGCCCCAGCATTTT
-	TRBV28	-	TRBJ2-2	CASSHYTGTTGELFF	TGTGCCAGCAGTCACTATACAGGGACGACCGGGGAGCTGTTTTTT
-	TRBV21-1	-	TRBJ2-7	CASSGRTGYEQYF	TGTGCCAGCAGCGGCCGGACAGGCTACGAGCAGTACTTC
-	TRBV9	-	TRBJ2-7	CASSPWTASSYEQYF	TGTGCCAGCAGCCCGTGGACAGCGAGCTCCTACGAGCAGTACTTC
-	TRBV18	-	TRBJ2-7	CASSPTASKQGAYEQYF	TGTGCCAGCTCCCCCACCGCCTCGAAACAGGGAGCCTACGAGCAGTACTTC
-	TRBV5-1	-	TRBJ2-3	CASSPRSGPSTDTQYF	TGCGCCAGCAGCCCCCGGAGCGGGCCCAGCACAGATACGCAGTATTTT
-	TRBV7-2	-	TRBJ2-5	CASSFSRALSETQYF	TGTGCCAGCAGCTTTTCCAGGGCCCTTAGTGAGACCCAGTACTTC
-	TRBV10-2	-	TRBJ1-1	CASSEQGPNTEAFF	TGCGCCAGCAGTGAGCAGGGGCCGAACACTGAAGCTTTCTTT
TRBD2	TRBV7-9	once	TRBJ2-1	CASSLEGGRLYNEQFF	TGTGCCAGCAGCTTAGAGGGCGGGAGGCTCTACAATGAGCAGTTCTTC
-	TRBV5-1	-	TRBJ1-1	CASSLADWATTEAFF	TGCGCCAGCAGCTTAGCCGATTGGGCTACCACTGAAGCTTTCTTT
TRBD1	TRBV5-1	-	TRBJ2-7	CASSLAGTGFGYEQYF	TGCGCCAGCAGCTTGGCCGGGACAGGGTTCGGATACGAGCAGTACTTC
-	TRBV7-2	once	TRBJ2-7	CASSLGRWSANYEQYF	TGTGCCAGCAGCTTAGGAAGGTGGAGCGCAAATTACGAGCAGTACTTC
-	TRBV6-1	-	TRBJ1-1	CASSPSGTRSEAFF	TGTGCCAGCAGCCCCTCCGGGACAAGGTCTGAAGCTTTCTTT
-	TRBV28	few	TRBJ2-1	CASSRGAPDGEQFF	TGTGCCAGCAGTCGCGGGGCGCCTGACGGTGAGCAGTTCTTC
TRBD2	TRBV6-5	-	TRBJ2-1	CASSYQNSGKREQFF	TGTGCCAGCAGTTACCAAAATAGCGGGAAACGTGAGCAGTTCTTC
-	TRBV2	-	TRBJ2-5	CASNLYGETQYF	TGTGCCAGCAATCTGTACGGAGAGACCCAGTACTTC
TRBD1	TRBV9	-	TRBJ1-2	CASSAGTGSYGYTF	TGTGCCAGCAGCGCAGGGACAGGAAGCTATGGCTACACCTTC
-	TRBV5-6	-	TRBJ2-7	CASSLGVYEQYF	TGTGCCAGCAGCTTGGGAGTTTACGAGCAGTACTTC